The present T cell receptor beta chain was sequenced within a study of blood T cell repertoires in COVID-19. In the study overall: Samples of COVID-19 (acute and convalescent) were obtained from the United States, Italy and Spain. T cells, B-cell-depleted T cells, or PBMCs provided the cDNA or gDNA that served as material.

Sequenced by immunoSEQ multiplex PCR; TCRdb stores in-frame clones only, minus some. The data show about 170,000 clones, approximately 91% seen once. Per germline, CDR1 MDHEN and CDR2 SYDVKM. Trimming removed 10 bases from V and 1 base from J, with 13 bases in between. The CDR3 consists of 13 residues. V gene TRBV28 combines with J gene TRBJ1-2, with a possible D match to TRBD1 (6 bases). The material sequenced was PBMCs or T cells enriched from blood (not recorded which). This receptor was obtained from a woman aged 18 to 35 who had recovered from COVID-19. The CDR3 DNA follows: TGTGCCATAGGGGGAGGGATTAACTATGGCTACACCTTC. It is translated as CAIGGGINYGYTF.